Listed here is a single TCR beta chain. Its antigen is not identified. V lost 2 bases to trimming and J lost 6 bases, with 9 bases between them. The CDR3 consists of 13 residues. CDR1 and CDR2 (germline): MNHEY, SMNVEV (reference sequence). TCRdb independently ran MiXCR on the 5' RACE reads; one entry per CDR3 protein. Altogether about 540,000 distinct CDR3 sequences are present, around 21% being singletons, with the ten largest covering 9.5% to 15%. These data belong to a study of T-cell memory formation after mild COVID-19. Study conclusions and caveats: The study found balanced CD4/CD8 in clones contracting day 15 to 85 and a CD4+ lean in later expanders. A subset of responding clones appeared in pre-infection memory, suggesting cross-reactive memory joined. Second-wave clones that peaked on day 37 lacked confirmed SARS-CoV-2 specificity.

The receptor was isolated from an adult woman who had mild COVID-19 (a few samples of this study predate the infection). Cell type and time point are not known. Material: PBMCs or a T cell subset sorted from them (not recorded which). V and J are TRBV27 and TRBJ2-3; D is uncertain. The CDR3, as DNA: TGTGCCAGCAGTTTAATGGGCGATGATACGCAGTATTTT. It specifies CASSLMGDDTQYF.